These 5 T cell receptor beta chains were all obtained from the same sample, sequenced in a study of T cell responses to AZD1222 COVID-19 vaccine. The data were produced by immunoSEQ multiplex PCR, yet TCRdb's version contains in-frame clones alone and is incomplete. The sample lists some 30,000 clones; 89% were seen once. The specimen was peripheral blood, collected on day 0 of AZD1222 vaccination. These receptors were taken from an adult in good health.

The CDR3 nucleotides read TGTGCCAGCATCCCGAGAGGCTTTAATGAAAAACTGTTTTTT. It codes for CASIPRGFNEKLFF. The rearrangement joins TRBV6-5 to TRBJ1-4; D is unclear. The ends were cut back, 7 bases at V and 4 bases at J, with 13 bases in the middle. The CDR3 loop spans 14 amino acids. CDR1 and CDR2 (germline): MNHEY, SVGAGI.

The J gene is TRBJ2-2, the V gene TRBV6-4; a weak D match, TRBD1 (5 bases). Trimming pared 3 bases from V and 4 bases from J, leaving 12 bases between. The CDR3 covers 15 residues. Germline V gives CDR1 MRHNA, CDR2 SNTAGT. CDR3 protein: CASSERTGGTGELFF. DNA for the CDR3: TGTGCCAGCAGTGAACGTACAGGCGGCACCGGGGAGCTGTTTTTT.

The V gene is TRBV18, the J gene TRBJ1-2; 10 nucleotides agree with TRBD1. In germline, CDR1 is KGHSH, CDR2 LQKENI. The trim removed 6 bases at V and 2 bases at J, leaving 6 bases unmatched. This CDR3 comprises 15 residues. This CDR3 is CASSFGQGENYGYTF. The CDR3, as DNA: TGTGCCAGCTCGTTTGGACAGGGGGAGAACTATGGCTACACCTTC.

The rearrangement joins TRBV12-3 or TRBV12-4 to TRBJ2-3; 7 bases fit TRBD1. Losses at the gene ends were 11 bases for V and 8 bases for J; bases not matched to a gene: 10. The CDR3 length is 12 residues. CDR3 bases: TGTGCCGTGGTAGAAGGGGGCCGTACGCAGTATTTT. Encoded protein: CAVVEGGRTQYF.

The V gene is TRBV5-1, the J gene TRBJ2-3; 9 nucleotides match TRBD2. CDR1 is SGHRS, CDR2 YFSETQ, per germline. There are 15 residues in the CDR3. The V gene end was trimmed by 4 bases and the J gene end by 0 bases; junction bases not matched to a gene: 3. CDR3 in DNA: TGCGCCAGCAGCCTAGCGGGATGGAGCACAGATACGCAGTATTTT. It yields the protein CASSLAGWSTDTQYF. The full variable domain, with the rest looked up from reference TRBV5-1 and TRBJ2-3, is KAGVTQTPRYLIKTRGQQVTLSCSPISGHRSVSWYQQTPGQGLQFLFEYFSETQRNKGNFPGRFSGRQFSNSRSEMNVSTLELGDSALYLCASSLAGWSTDTQYFGPGTRLTVL.